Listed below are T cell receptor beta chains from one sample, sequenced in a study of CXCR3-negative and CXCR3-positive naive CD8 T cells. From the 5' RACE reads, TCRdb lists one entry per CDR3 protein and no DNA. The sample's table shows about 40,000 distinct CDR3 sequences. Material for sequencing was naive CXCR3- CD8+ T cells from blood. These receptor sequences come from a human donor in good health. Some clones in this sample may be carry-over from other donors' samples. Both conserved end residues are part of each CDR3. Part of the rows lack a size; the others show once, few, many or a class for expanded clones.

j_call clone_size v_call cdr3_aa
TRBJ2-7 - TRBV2 CASSPRARADEQYF
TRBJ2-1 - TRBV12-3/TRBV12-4 CASRDPYQESFF
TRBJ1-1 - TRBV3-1 CASSQRTGVNTEAFF
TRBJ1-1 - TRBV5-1 CASSLWTGGSPEAFF
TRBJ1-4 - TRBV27 CASSLSPTGTNEKLFF
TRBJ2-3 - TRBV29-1 CSVEGGAGTDTQYF
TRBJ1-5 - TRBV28 CASSFILGNQPQHF
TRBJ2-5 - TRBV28 CASSFKGSGGADWETQYF
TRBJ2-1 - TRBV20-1 CSARAYGGTTLSHDEQFF
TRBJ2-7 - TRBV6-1 CASTEWDGHYEQYF
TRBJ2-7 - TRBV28 CASSNNPVGYEQYF
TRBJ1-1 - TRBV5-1 CASSLAIGMNTEAFF
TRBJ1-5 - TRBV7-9 CASRDTGVGQPQHF
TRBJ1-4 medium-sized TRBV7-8 CASSLVLGVGEKLFF
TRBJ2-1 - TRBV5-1 CASRDPRRNEQFF
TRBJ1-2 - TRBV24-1 CATSGTDGSYTF
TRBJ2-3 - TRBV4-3 CASSQDTGTVDTQYF
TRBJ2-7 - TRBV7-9 CASSADSPFSYEQYF
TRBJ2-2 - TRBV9 CASSVPGHTNTGELFF
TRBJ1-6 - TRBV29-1 CSAQLGPMINSPLHF
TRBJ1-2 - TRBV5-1 CASSLRDREEEDGYTF
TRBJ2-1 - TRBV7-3 CASSLTRSEQFF
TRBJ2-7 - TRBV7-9 CASSLVPVAYEQYF
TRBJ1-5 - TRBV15 CATSRDGDQPQHF
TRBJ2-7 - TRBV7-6 CASSSPGQGLFGYEQYF
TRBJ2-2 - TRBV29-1 CSAGPANTGELFF
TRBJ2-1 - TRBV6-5 CASSYGRMRFLRTEQFF
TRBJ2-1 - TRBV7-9 CASSPRSEQFF
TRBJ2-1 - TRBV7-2 CASSLELSNEQFF
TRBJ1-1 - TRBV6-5 CASSPGTGVVNTEAFF
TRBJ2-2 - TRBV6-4 CASSDSMGAGELFF
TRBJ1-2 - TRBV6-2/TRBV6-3 CASSLSRVIGYTF
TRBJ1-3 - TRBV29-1 CSVLTGFGNTIYF
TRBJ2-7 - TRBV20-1 CSAGGTESSYEQYF
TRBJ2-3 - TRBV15 CATSRVKRLSTDTQYF
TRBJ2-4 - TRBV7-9 CASRSGLAKNIQYF
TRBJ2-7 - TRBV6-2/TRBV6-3 CASSPYRTDSSEQYF
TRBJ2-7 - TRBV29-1 CSVIGRGTGGSFEQYF
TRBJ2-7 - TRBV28 CASMGGQRGEQYF
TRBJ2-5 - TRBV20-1 CSARGWAGGSQIQETQYF
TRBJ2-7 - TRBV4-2 CASRQGRSDALSHEQYF
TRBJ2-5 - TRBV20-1 CSASAGWETQYF
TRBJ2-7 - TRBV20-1 CSAKQGSAYEQYF
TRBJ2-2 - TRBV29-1 CSVRQGWTGELFF
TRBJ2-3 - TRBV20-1 CSARDVAGADTQYF
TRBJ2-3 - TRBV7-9 CAGSPPPSGSDTQYF
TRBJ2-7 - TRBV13 CASSLGQTYEQYF
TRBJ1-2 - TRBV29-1 CSVEGSYGGYTF
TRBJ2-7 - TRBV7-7 CASSPSPGGEQYF
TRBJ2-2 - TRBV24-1 CATSGGATGELFF
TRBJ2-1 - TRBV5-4 CASSGGTGERYNEQFF
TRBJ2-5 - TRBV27 CASSPPGLQETQYF